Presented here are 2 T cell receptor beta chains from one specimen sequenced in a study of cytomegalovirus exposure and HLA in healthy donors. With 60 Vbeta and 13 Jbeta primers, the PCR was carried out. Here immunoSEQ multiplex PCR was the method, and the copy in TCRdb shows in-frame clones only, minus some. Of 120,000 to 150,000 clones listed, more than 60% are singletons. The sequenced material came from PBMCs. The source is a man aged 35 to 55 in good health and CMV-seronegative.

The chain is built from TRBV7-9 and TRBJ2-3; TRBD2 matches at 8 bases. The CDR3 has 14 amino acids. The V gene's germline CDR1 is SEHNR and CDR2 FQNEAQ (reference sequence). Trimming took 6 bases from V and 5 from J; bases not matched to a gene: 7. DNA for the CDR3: TGTGCCAGCAGTTTCAGCGGGGGTGGAGATACGCAGTATTTT. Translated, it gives CASSFSGGGDTQYF.

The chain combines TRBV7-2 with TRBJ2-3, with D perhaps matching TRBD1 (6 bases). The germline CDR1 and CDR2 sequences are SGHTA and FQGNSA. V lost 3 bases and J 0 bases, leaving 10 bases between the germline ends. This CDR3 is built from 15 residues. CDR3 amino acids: CASSFGTHSTDTQYF. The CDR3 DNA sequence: TGTGCCAGCAGCTTCGGGACACACAGCACAGATACGCAGTATTTT.